The 13 T cell receptor beta chains reported below all come from one sample, sequenced in a study of shared clonotypes between healthy human individuals. The method was immunoSEQ multiplex PCR; TCRdb's version includes in-frame clones alone and lacks a portion of them. This sample carries more than 2 million clones, over 85% of them seen once, and the ten largest clones take 0.9% to 1.3%. CD8 cells regarded as naive lacked CD45RO, were positively chosen for CCR7, and omitted terminally differentiated effector memory CD45RA+ cells. The sequencing sample was made of naive CD8+ T cells sorted from blood. The receptors were gathered from a man aged 18 to 35 in good health.

The chain combines TRBV7-8 with TRBJ2-5; 13 nucleotides align to TRBD2. CDR1 is SGHVS and CDR2 is FQNEAQ in the germline V gene. CDR3 length: 19 amino acids. J gave up 4 bases and V 5 bases, and 16 bases lay outside the gene matches. This CDR3 is CASSPGLAGAPFRGETQYF. CDR3 nucleotide sequence: TGTGCCAGCAGCCCCGGACTAGCGGGAGCCCCTTTTCGGGGAGAGACCCAGTACTTC.

The genes are TRBV30 and TRBJ1-1, with D hard to call. The CDR3 has 13 amino acids. Germline loops: CDR1 GTSNPN, CDR2 SVGIG (reference sequence). Trimming cost V 0 bases and J 5 bases, with 10 bases left between them. CDR3 in DNA: TGTGCCTGGAGTGTATATATGGGGACTGAAGCTTTCTTT. Its protein product is CAWSVYMGTEAFF.

Turning to this clone: Other DNA variants within this sample encode the same CDR3. The rearrangement uses TRBV4-1 and TRBJ2-7; TRBD2 is a possible D gene (6 bases). Trimming took 0 bases from V and 4 from J, leaving 13 bases between them. CDR3 length equals 15 residues. CDR1 and CDR2 (germline): MGHRA, YSYEKL. The CDR3 loop is CASSQEPGTAYEQYF. The CDR3 DNA is TGCGCCAGCAGCCAAGAGCCTGGGACTGCTTACGAGCAGTACTTC.

The chain is built from TRBV7-9 and TRBJ1-1, with 7 bases aligning to TRBD1. The CDR3 length is 15 residues. CDR1 SEHNR and CDR2 FQNEAQ come from the germline V gene (reference sequence). The V gene end was trimmed by 5 bases and the J gene end by 1 base; junction bases not matched to a gene: 7. The CDR3 coding sequence is TGTGCCAGCAGCCCGACAGGGATGGGGAACACTGAAGCTTTCTTT. It yields the protein CASSPTGMGNTEAFF. Supplemented by reference TRBV7-9 and TRBJ1-1, the full variable domain reads DTGVSQNPRHKITKRGQNVTFRCDPISEHNRLYWYRQTLGQGPEFLTYFQNEAQLEKSRLLSDRFSAERPKGSFSTLEIQRTEQGDSAMYLCASSPTGMGNTEAFFGQGTRLTVV.

The chain uses TRBV28 and TRBJ2-1; D is uncertain. CDR1 MDHEN and CDR2 SYDVKM come from the germline V gene. This CDR3 is built from 12 residues. V lost 6 bases to trimming and J lost 4 bases, with 7 bases between them. DNA of the CDR3: TGTGCCAGCAGGAAACAGTACAATGAGCAGTTCTTC. Its protein is CASRKQYNEQFF.

V gene TRBV30 combines with J gene TRBJ2-3, with TRBD2 as a possible D gene (5 bases). V lost 5 bases and J lost 7, with 10 bases in between. The germline gives CDR1 GTSNPN, CDR2 SVGIG (reference sequence). This CDR3 has 11 residues. The CDR3 loop reads CAWEGPNTQYF. CDR3 coding DNA: TGTGCCTGGGAGGGCCCGAATACGCAGTATTTT.

V and J are TRBV30 and TRBJ2-7; D gene ambiguous. From germline, CDR1 is GTSNPN and CDR2 SVGIG (reference sequence). The V gene lost 2 bases and the J gene lost 0 bases, with 8 bases spanning the gap. The CDR3 runs 13 residues. The CDR3 is CAWSLAYSYEQYF. In DNA form, the CDR3 reads TGTGCCTGGAGTTTGGCTTACTCCTACGAGCAGTACTTC.

This chain uses TRBV19 with TRBJ2-7; D uncertain. From germline, CDR1 is LNHDA and CDR2 SQIVND (reference sequence). Trimming shortened V by 4 bases and J by 2 bases, and 12 bases separated the two germline ends. The CDR3 is 14 amino acids. DNA for the CDR3: TGTGCCAGTAGTACCACAAGGGCCGCCTACGAGCAGTACTTC. Translating it yields CASSTTRAAYEQYF.

The chain employs TRBV19 and TRBJ1-3; possible D gene TRBD1, 6 bases. Trimming removed 11 bases at V and 4 bases at J, with 18 bases between. CDR3 length equals 14 residues. Germline V gives CDR1 LNHDA, CDR2 SQIVND (reference sequence). The chain's CDR3 is CASSDSVLGNTIYF. In nucleotides, the CDR3 is TGTGCCTCCTCGGACAGCGTCCTAGGAAACACCATATATTTT.

The chain has TRBV6-5 and TRBJ1-2; 7 positions match TRBD1. Looked up from germline, CDR1 is MNHEY and CDR2 is SVGAGI. CDR3 length: 15 residues. V trimming: 5 bases; J trimming: 5 bases; junction bases outside the gene matches: 11. The CDR3 sequence: CASSPDRDALYGYTF. CDR3 in DNA: TGTGCCAGCAGTCCCGACAGGGATGCTCTATATGGCTACACCTTC.

The chain has TRBV14 and TRBJ2-4, with D maybe TRBD2 (5 bases). Trimming left V 1 base short and J 7 bases short, with 11 bases between. The CDR3 loop spans 14 amino acids. Germline CDR1 is SGHDN and CDR2 is FVKESK. The CDR3 here is CASSQVGDWNIQYF. DNA of the CDR3: TGTGCCAGCAGCCAAGTCGGGGATTGGAACATTCAGTACTTC.

The J gene is TRBJ2-1, the V gene TRBV5-4; 7 nucleotides align to TRBD2. This CDR3 is built from 14 residues. Trimming removed 2 bases from V and 5 bases from J; junction bases left unmatched: 4. CDR1 and CDR2 from the germline V gene are SGHNT and YYREEE (reference sequence). As DNA, the CDR3 is TGTGCCAGCAGCTTCACTAGCGTGCACAATGAGCAGTTCTTC. It encodes CASSFTSVHNEQFF.

The gene calls are TRBV7-8 and TRBJ1-2, with 11 bases that match TRBD1. V was pared by 5 bases and J by 5 bases, with 4 bases of the junction left unmatched. Germline CDR1 reads SGHVS; CDR2 reads FQNEAQ. The length of the CDR3 is 14 residues. CDR3 protein: CASSPGDRGYGYTF. The CDR3 DNA sequence: TGTGCCAGCAGCCCTGGGGACAGGGGGTATGGCTACACCTTC. Full variable domain (missing parts from reference TRBV7-8 and TRBJ1-2): GAGVSQSPRYKVAKRGQDVALRCDPISGHVSLFWYQQALGQGPEFLTYFQNEAQLDKSGLPSDRFFAERPEGSVSTLKIQRTQQEDSAVYLCASSPGDRGYGYTFGSGTRLTVV.